The 30 T cell receptor beta chains reported below all come from one sample, sequenced in a study of T cell repertoires in cytomegalovirus infection. Using its own MiXCR run on the reads, TCRdb lists one record per CDR3 protein. The repertoire has around 900,000 distinct CDR3 sequences, around 31% of them found once; the top ten carry roughly 13%. The antigens of these receptors remain unknown. The specimen was cultured CD8+ T cells from PBMCs, collected from culture after CMV antigen stimulation. These receptor sequences come from a human donor in good health (CMV status not recorded). Some clones in this sample may be carry-over from other donors' samples.

This chain uses TRBV7-9 with TRBJ1-6, with D possibly TRBD1 on 6 matching bases. V was cut by 1 base and J by 10 bases, with 17 bases left in between. The CDR3 spans 16 residues. The germline V gene encodes CDR1 SEHNR and CDR2 FQNEAQ (reference sequence). CDR3 sequence (DNA): TGTGCCAGCAGCTTAGGTTCTAGGGGGGCTACCTCACCCCTCCACTTT. It translates to CASSLGSRGATSPLHF.

This chain joins TRBV6-8 and TRBJ1-1; unclear D gene. The V end lost 2 bases, the J end lost 5 bases, and 6 bases lay between the germline ends. Germline V gene lookup returns CDR1 MNHGY and CDR2 SAAAGT. The CDR3 has 12 amino acids. CDR3 bases: TGTGCCAGCAGTTACGATGCTACTGAAGCTTTCTTT. This codes for CASSYDATEAFF.

This clonotype was seen a handful of times. The rearrangement uses TRBV12-3 or TRBV12-4 and TRBJ2-1; 9 positions match TRBD1. Unmatched junction bases numbered 6, after V lost 6 bases and J lost 9 bases. CDR3 size: 13 residues. This chain's CDR3 is CASSQQGAFEQFF. In DNA, the CDR3 is TGTGCCAGCAGCCAACAGGGGGCGTTTGAGCAGTTCTTC.

This chain uses TRBV7-9 with TRBJ2-3, with TRBD2 matching over 13 bases. CDR1 and CDR2 (germline): SEHNR, FQNEAQ (reference sequence). Losses at the gene ends were 1 base for V and 6 bases for J; bases not matched to a gene: 7. The CDR3 spans 17 residues. As DNA, the CDR3 is TGTGCCAGCAGCTTAGATACTAGCGGGGGGGCAGACGATACGCAGTATTTT. Translated: CASSLDTSGGADDTQYF.

This chain uses TRBV10-3 with TRBJ1-1; the match to TRBD1 covers 10 bases. V dropped 0 bases and J dropped 5; count of bases not matched to a gene: 3. This CDR3 is 15 amino acids long. Germline-derived CDR1 and CDR2 are ENHRY and SYGVKD. CDR3 nucleotides: TGTGCCATCAGTGAGTCAGACAGGGGGCGGACTGAAGCTTTCTTT. Its protein is CAISESDRGRTEAFF.

This clonotype was counted at least ten times. This chain's CDR3 is CASSLSTGYNEQFF. The CDR3 DNA reads as TGTGCCAGCAGCTTATCGACTGGTTACAATGAGCAGTTCTTC. The rearrangement joins TRBV7-8 to TRBJ2-1, with D hard to call. Germline values: CDR1 SGHVS, CDR2 FQNEAQ. Between the trimmed V and J ends, which lost 2 bases and 4 bases, there was a span of 9 bases. The CDR3 sequence is 14 residues long. Combining the CDR3 with reference TRBV7-8 and TRBJ2-1 gives the whole variable domain GAGVSQSPRYKVAKRGQDVALRCDPISGHVSLFWYQQALGQGPEFLTYFQNEAQLDKSGLPSDRFFAERPEGSVSTLKIQRTQQEDSAVYLCASSLSTGYNEQFFGPGTRLTVL.

The V call is TRBV6-5, the J call TRBJ2-7, with D perhaps matching TRBD1 (6 bases). V was shortened by 2 bases and J by 2 bases, with 10 bases between the two germline ends. CDR1 and CDR2 from the germline V gene are MNHEY and SVGAGI. The CDR3 covers 14 residues. The CDR3 loop reads CASSYQQGPYEQYF. The CDR3 nucleotides read TGTGCCAGCAGTTACCAACAGGGTCCCTACGAGCAGTACTTC.

The CDR3 region has the DNA TGTGCCAGCAGCCCCCCCAAAGGGAATGAAAAACTGTTTTTT. Encoded protein: CASSPPKGNEKLFF. This rearrangement joins TRBV7-9 to TRBJ1-4; D is ambiguous. Germline CDR1 SEHNR, CDR2 FQNEAQ (reference sequence). Trimming left V 5 bases short and J 5 bases short, with 12 bases between. The CDR3 length is 14 residues.

This clonotype was picked up many times. The CDR3 nucleotides read TGTGCCAGCAGCTTGAATCCAGGGGGCGTATGGAATGAGCAGTTCTTC. It encodes CASSLNPGGVWNEQFF. The chain employs TRBV11-2 and TRBJ2-1; 8 bases match TRBD1. CDR3 length equals 16 residues. V shed 3 bases and J 7 bases; nucleotides not matched to a gene: 11. The germline CDR1 and CDR2 sequences are SGHAT and FQNNGV.

This rearrangement joins TRBV6-4 to TRBJ1-1; 10 positions agree with TRBD1. The CDR3 has 15 residues. Germline assignment: CDR1 MRHNA and CDR2 SNTAGT. J was trimmed by 5 bases and V by 6 bases; bases with no gene match: 9. The CDR3 loop is CASSSTGGARTEAFF. CDR3 in DNA: TGTGCCAGCAGCTCGACAGGGGGCGCGAGGACTGAAGCTTTCTTT.

The rearrangement uses TRBV25-1 and TRBJ1-1; 8 nucleotides align to TRBD1. The CDR3 loop spans 14 amino acids. CDR1 is MGHDK and CDR2 is SYGVNS in the germline V gene. V lost 0 bases, J lost 4 bases, and 1 base stayed unmatched. CDR3 in amino acids: CASSEYDRGTEAFF. The CDR3 coding sequence is TGTGCCAGCAGTGAATACGACAGGGGCACTGAAGCTTTCTTT. Filled out from reference TRBV25-1 and TRBJ1-1, the complete variable domain reads EADIYQTPRYLVIGTGKKITLECSQTMGHDKMYWYQQDPGMELHLIHYSYGVNSTEKGDLSSESTVSRIRTEHFPLTLESARPSHTSQYLCASSEYDRGTEAFFGQGTRLTVV.

At least ten counts were recorded for this clonotype. This rearrangement joins TRBV2 to TRBJ1-5; TRBD1 is a possible D gene (5 bases). The CDR3 is made up of 18 amino acids. The V gene's germline CDR1 is SNHLY and CDR2 FYNNEI. The ends were cut back, 1 base at V and 0 bases at J, with 16 bases in the middle. CDR3 protein: CASSEGGKAGRSNQPQHF. The CDR3 region has the DNA TGTGCCAGCAGTGAAGGGGGAAAGGCAGGGCGTAGCAATCAGCCCCAGCATTTT.

V gene TRBV27 combines with J gene TRBJ2-7; possible D gene TRBD2, 6 bases. The CDR3 covers 12 residues. The V end lost 4 bases, the J end lost 6 bases, and 10 bases lay between the germline ends. Germline V lookup: CDR1 MNHEY, CDR2 SMNVEV (reference sequence). CDR3 sequence: CASSYLGGEQYF. Written as DNA, the CDR3 is TGTGCCAGCAGTTATTTGGGGGGCGAGCAGTACTTC.

This clonotype came up many times. This rearrangement joins TRBV7-8 to TRBJ2-3; 10 nucleotides agree with TRBD1. V lost 5 bases and J lost 3; bases outside the gene matches: 5. This CDR3 has 15 amino acids. Germline lookup yields CDR1 SGHVS and CDR2 FQNEAQ. The CDR3 region has the DNA TGTGCCAGCAGCCGGGACAGGGGTATTACAGATACGCAGTATTTT. Amino acid sequence: CASSRDRGITDTQYF.

The V gene is TRBV28, the J gene TRBJ2-7; D may be TRBD1 (6 bases). Trimming shortened V by 4 bases and J by 2 bases, and 15 bases separated the two germline ends. Germline CDR1 and CDR2: MDHEN and SYDVKM. The CDR3 covers 15 residues. The CDR3, as DNA: TGTGCCAGCAGTTCCCTCTGGGGGCGAACCTACGAGCAGTACGTC. Protein: CASSSLWGRTYEQYV.

This sequence joins TRBV7-9 and TRBJ1-5, with D possibly matching TRBD1 (5 bases). The germline V gene has CDR1 SEHNR and CDR2 FQNEAQ (reference sequence). Trimming left V 1 base short and J 6 bases short, with 16 bases between. The CDR3 is 16 amino acids. The CDR3 DNA is TGTGCCAGCAGCTTAGGGGAGACAGTGCGGAGTCAGCCCCAGCATTTT. Its translation: CASSLGETVRSQPQHF.

J is TRBJ1-1 and V is TRBV19, with D unclear. The length of the CDR3 is 14 residues. Trimming removed 3 bases from V and 4 bases from J, with 12 bases in between. In germline, CDR1 is LNHDA, CDR2 SQIVND (reference sequence). The CDR3: CASSIQTTVTEAFF. In DNA form, the CDR3 reads TGTGCCAGTAGTATCCAAACAACCGTCACTGAAGCTTTCTTT.

Turning to this clonotype: At one end the junction does not follow the germline gene, possibly because of a read error. V and J are TRBV6-1 and TRBJ1-2; TRBD1 matches at 7 bases. The CDR3 sequence is 17 residues long. Germline V gene data show CDR1 as MNHNS and CDR2 as SASEGT. CDR3 region: CASREAPQGTFNYGYTF. The CDR3 nucleotides read TGTGCCAGCAGGGAAGCGCCACAGGGGACTTTTAACTATGGCTACACCTTC.

This clonotype came up a few times. The V call is TRBV7-6, the J call TRBJ1-1, with D possibly TRBD1 on 5 matching bases. The CDR3 extends over 15 amino acids. Germline values: CDR1 SGHVS, CDR2 FNYEAQ. V lost 5 bases to trimming and J lost 0 bases, with 13 bases between them. The CDR3 sequence is CASSPFDSMNTEAFF. CDR3 bases: TGTGCCAGCAGCCCTTTCGACAGCATGAACACTGAAGCTTTCTTT.

The rearrangement joins TRBV4-1 to TRBJ1-2; D possibly corresponds to TRBD1 (5 bases). The CDR3 consists of 13 residues. Germline assignment: CDR1 MGHRA and CDR2 YSYEKL. V was trimmed by 1 base and J by 7 bases, leaving 10 bases between them. The CDR3: CASSQAWGGGYTF. The CDR3 nucleotides read TGCGCCAGCAGCCAAGCCTGGGGGGGTGGCTACACCTTC.

The chain uses TRBV7-9 and TRBJ2-2; TRBD2 might be the D (6 bases). Trimming cost V 5 bases and J 2 bases, with 21 bases left between them. The CDR3 length is 18 residues. CDR1 SEHNR and CDR2 FQNEAQ come from the germline V gene (reference sequence). CDR3 coding DNA: TGTGCCAGCAGCACCGACGCCGGGACTCAAGATAACACCGGGGAGCTGTTTTTT. Protein: CASSTDAGTQDNTGELFF.

The DNA for the CDR3 is TGTGCCAGCAGCTACCGGGGGACCCTAATGAAGTACGTC. It encodes CASSYRGTLMKYV. The chain is built from TRBV11-2 and TRBJ2-7; D may be TRBD2 (6 bases). There are 13 residues in the CDR3. The germline V gene encodes CDR1 SGHAT and CDR2 FQNNGV. Trimming shortened V by 4 bases and J by 11 bases, and 18 bases separated the two germline ends.

The table lists this clonotype with a count of one. This may be a read error, as it is one base from a much larger clone. The chain carries TRBV7-6 and TRBJ2-1; 9 positions match TRBD2. Germline V lookup: CDR1 SGHVS, CDR2 FNYEAQ. The CDR3 contains 14 residues. DNA for the CDR3: TGTGCCAGCAGCTCAGCGGGGGGACCCAATGAGCAGTTGTTC. This translates into CASSSAGGPNEQLF.

This clonotype was seen more than once but under ten times. The V and J genes are TRBV27 and TRBJ2-6; D is unresolved. The length of the CDR3 is 19 residues. Germline loops: CDR1 MNHEY, CDR2 SMNVEV (reference sequence). V was cut by 0 bases and J by 0 bases, with 15 bases left in between. Here the CDR3 reads CASSLSSGVFGSGANVLTF. Here the CDR3 DNA reads TGTGCCAGCAGTTTATCGTCTGGGGTGTTCGGCTCTGGGGCCAACGTCCTGACTTTC. Full variable domain (missing parts from reference TRBV27 and TRBJ2-6): EAQVTQNPRYLITVTGKKLTVTCSQNMNHEYMSWYRQDPGLGLRQIYYSMNVEVTDKGDVPEGYKVSRKEKRNFPLILESPSPNQTSLYFCASSLSSGVFGSGANVLTFGAGSRLTVL.

J is TRBJ1-1 and V is TRBV11-2; no clear D. Trimming left V 2 bases short and J 1 base short, with 17 bases between. The CDR3 contains 17 residues. Germline loops: CDR1 SGHAT, CDR2 FQNNGV. In nucleotides, the CDR3 is TGTGCCAGCAGCTTAACTTTTTCTAGGCAGTCGAACACTGAAGCTTTCTTT. It is translated as CASSLTFSRQSNTEAFF.

This chain connects TRBV6-5 to TRBJ2-7, with D unclear. CDR3 size: 13 residues. CDR1 and CDR2 (germline): MNHEY, SVGAGI. V gave up 6 bases and J gave up 0 bases, with 9 bases separating them. CDR3 DNA: TGTGCCAGCAGACCCGAAGCCTCCTACGAGCAGTACTTC. Translated, it gives CASRPEASYEQYF.

This clonotype was counted at least ten times. The rearrangement links TRBV7-2 to TRBJ2-7; D call uncertain. This CDR3 has 12 residues. Between the trimmed V and J ends, which lost 5 bases and 4 bases, there was a span of 9 bases. Germline V gene lookup returns CDR1 SGHTA and CDR2 FQGNSA. The CDR3 loop reads CASSPRVYEQYF. The CDR3 DNA follows: TGTGCCAGCAGCCCCCGAGTTTACGAGCAGTACTTC.

The table lists this clonotype with a count of one. The CDR3 region is CATSDTQGGRNEQFF. CDR3 in DNA: TGTGCCACCAGTGATACTCAGGGGGGGAGGAATGAGCAGTTCTTC. This rearrangement joins TRBV24-1 to TRBJ2-1; D assignment may be TRBD1 or TRBD2 (7 bases each). Germline V gene data show CDR1 as KGHDR and CDR2 as SFDVKD. CDR3 length: 15 residues. V shed 3 bases and J shed 7 bases, with 15 bases lying between them.

V gene TRBV20-1 combines with J gene TRBJ2-7; D is ambiguous. Germline CDR1 DFQATT, CDR2 SNEGSKA (reference sequence). The V end lost 3 bases, the J end lost 5 bases, and 26 bases lay between the germline ends. The CDR3 is 17 residues long. Written as DNA, the CDR3 is TGCAGTGCTAGTATTCCTTTCGAGACCCGCCTCGGCGACGAGCAGTACTTC. This gives the protein CSASIPFETRLGDEQYF.

This chain joins TRBV5-1 and TRBJ2-1, with D perhaps matching TRBD1 (8 bases). Trimming pared 4 bases from V and 8 bases from J, leaving 19 bases between. This CDR3 contains 15 residues. In germline, CDR1 is SGHRS, CDR2 YFSETQ. The CDR3 DNA follows: TGCGCCAGCAGCCTTGGACAGGGCGGGGGAGATGAGCAGTTCTTC. Its translation is CASSLGQGGGDEQFF.